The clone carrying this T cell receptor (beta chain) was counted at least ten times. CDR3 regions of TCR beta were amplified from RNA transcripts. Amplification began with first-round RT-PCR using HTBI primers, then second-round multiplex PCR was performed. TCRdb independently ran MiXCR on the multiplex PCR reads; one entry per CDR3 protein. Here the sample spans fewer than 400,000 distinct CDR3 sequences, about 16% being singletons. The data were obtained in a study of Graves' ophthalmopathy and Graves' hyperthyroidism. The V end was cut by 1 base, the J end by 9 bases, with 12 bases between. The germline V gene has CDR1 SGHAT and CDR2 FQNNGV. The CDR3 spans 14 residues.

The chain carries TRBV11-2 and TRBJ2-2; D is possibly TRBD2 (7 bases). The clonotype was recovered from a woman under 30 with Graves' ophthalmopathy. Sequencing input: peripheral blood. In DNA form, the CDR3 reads TGTGCCAGCAGCTTAGGGGAGGGGGAGTGGGAGCTGTTTTTT. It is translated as CASSLGEGEWELFF. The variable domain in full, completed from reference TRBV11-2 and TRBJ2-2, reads EAGVAQSPRYKIIEKRQSVAFWCNPISGHATLYWYQQILGQGPKLLIQFQNNGVVDDSQLPKDRFSAERLKGVDSTLKIQPAKLEDSAVYLCASSLGEGEWELFFGEGSRLTVL.